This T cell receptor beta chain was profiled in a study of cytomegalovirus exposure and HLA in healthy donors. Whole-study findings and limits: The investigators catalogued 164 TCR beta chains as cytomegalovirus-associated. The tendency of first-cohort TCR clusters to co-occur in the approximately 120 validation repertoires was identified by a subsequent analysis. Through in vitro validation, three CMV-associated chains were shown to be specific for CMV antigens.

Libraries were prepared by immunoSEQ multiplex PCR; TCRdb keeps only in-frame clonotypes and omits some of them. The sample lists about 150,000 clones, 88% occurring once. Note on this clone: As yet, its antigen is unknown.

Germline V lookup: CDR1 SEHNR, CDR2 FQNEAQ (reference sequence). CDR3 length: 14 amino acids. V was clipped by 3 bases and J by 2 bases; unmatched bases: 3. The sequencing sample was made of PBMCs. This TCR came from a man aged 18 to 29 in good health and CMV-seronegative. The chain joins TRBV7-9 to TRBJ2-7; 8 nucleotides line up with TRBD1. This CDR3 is CASSLRTGTYEQYF. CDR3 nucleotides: TGTGCCAGCAGCTTGAGGACAGGGACCTACGAGCAGTACTTC.